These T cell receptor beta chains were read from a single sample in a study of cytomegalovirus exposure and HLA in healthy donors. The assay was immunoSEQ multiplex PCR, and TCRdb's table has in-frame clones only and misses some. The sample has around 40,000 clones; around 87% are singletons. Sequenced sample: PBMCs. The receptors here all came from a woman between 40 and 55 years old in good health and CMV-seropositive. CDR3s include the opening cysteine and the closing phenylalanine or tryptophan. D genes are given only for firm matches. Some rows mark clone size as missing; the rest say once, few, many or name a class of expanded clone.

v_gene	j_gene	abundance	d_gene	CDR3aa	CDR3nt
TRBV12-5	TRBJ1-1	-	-	CASGARVNTEAFF	TGTGCTAGTGGTGCCCGGGTGAACACTGAAGCTTTCTTT
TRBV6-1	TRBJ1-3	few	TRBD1	CASRSQGLPGNTIYF	TGTGCCAGCAGATCACAGGGGCTACCTGGAAACACCATATATTTT
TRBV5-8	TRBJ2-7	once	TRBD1	CASSPWGQSSYEQYF	TGTGCCAGCAGCCCATGGGGACAGAGCTCCTACGAGCAGTACTTC
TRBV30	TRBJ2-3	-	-	CAWNLWATRADTQYF	TGTGCCTGGAACCTGTGGGCAACCAGGGCAGATACGCAGTATTTT
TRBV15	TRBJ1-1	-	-	CATSRVGEAAFF	TGTGCCACCAGCAGAGTGGGGGAGGCCGCTTTCTTT
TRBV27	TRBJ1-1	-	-	CASSLSNLNTEAFF	TGTGCCAGCAGTTTGAGCAATCTGAACACTGAAGCTTTCTTT
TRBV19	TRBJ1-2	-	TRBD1	CASSIRPGSDRGPYGYTF	TGTGCCAGTAGTATCCGTCCTGGTAGTGACAGGGGCCCTTATGGCTACACCTTC
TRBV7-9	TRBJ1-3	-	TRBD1	CATDRDSSGNTIYF	TGTGCCACGGATCGGGACAGCTCTGGAAACACCATATATTTT
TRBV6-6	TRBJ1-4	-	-	CASCGATNEKLFF	TGTGCCAGCTGTGGGGCGACTAATGAAAAACTGTTTTTT
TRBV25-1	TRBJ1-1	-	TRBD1	CASSEPGQGKTEAFF	TGTGCCAGCAGTGAACCGGGACAGGGGAAAACTGAAGCTTTCTTT
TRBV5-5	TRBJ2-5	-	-	CASRPQGGETQYF	TGTGCCAGCAGGCCCCAGGGGGGAGAGACCCAGTACTTC
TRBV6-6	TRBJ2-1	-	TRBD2	CASSSSGTYNEQFF	TGTGCCAGCAGTTCTAGCGGGACTTACAATGAGCAGTTCTTC
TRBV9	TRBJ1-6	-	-	CASSVDGLPGSPLHF	TGTGCCAGCAGCGTAGATGGACTCCCGGGGTCACCCCTCCACTTT
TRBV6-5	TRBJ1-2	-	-	CASSSMGTYGYTF	TGTGCCAGCAGTTCCATGGGGACTTATGGCTACACCTTC
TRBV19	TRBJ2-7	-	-	CASSPRDSNSYEQYF	TGTGCCAGTAGTCCCCGGGACTCGAACTCCTACGAGCAGTACTTC
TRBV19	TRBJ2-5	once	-	CASSIGTDNQETQYF	TGTGCCAGTAGTATAGGGACAGACAACCAAGAGACCCAGTACTTC
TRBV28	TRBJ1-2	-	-	CASREWDNSNYGYTF	TGTGCCAGCAGGGAATGGGACAATAGTAACTATGGCTACACCTTC
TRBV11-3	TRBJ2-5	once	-	CASSPGTPLETQYF	TGTGCCAGCAGCCCGGGGACACCTTTAGAGACCCAGTACTTC
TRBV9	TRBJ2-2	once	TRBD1	CASSGTGNTGELFF	TGTGCCAGCAGCGGGACAGGGAACACCGGGGAGCTGTTTTTT
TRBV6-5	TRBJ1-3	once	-	CASSYADGSLGNTIYF	TGTGCCAGCAGTTACGCCGACGGGTCTCTTGGAAACACCATATATTTT
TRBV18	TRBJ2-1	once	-	CASSAPSHNEQFF	TGTGCCAGCTCAGCCCCTAGCCACAATGAGCAGTTCTTC
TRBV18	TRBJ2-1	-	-	CASSPSGVWTNNEQFF	TGTGCCAGCTCGCCCTCGGGGGTTTGGACTAACAATGAGCAGTTCTTC
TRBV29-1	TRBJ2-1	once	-	CSVGGSSYNEQFF	TGCAGCGTTGGAGGGAGCTCCTACAATGAGCAGTTCTTC
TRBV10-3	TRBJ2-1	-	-	CAISESGGQNNEQFF	TGTGCCATCAGTGAGAGCGGGGGACAGAACAATGAGCAGTTCTTC
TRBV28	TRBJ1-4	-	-	CASSTAVGKLFF	TGTGCCAGCAGTACAGCCGTGGGAAAACTGTTTTTT
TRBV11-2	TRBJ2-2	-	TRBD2	CASRPFLAGGGNTGELFF	TGTGCCAGCAGACCGTTCCTAGCGGGAGGCGGAAACACCGGGGAGCTGTTTTTT
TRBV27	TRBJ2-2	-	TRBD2	CASSLTVSSGANTGELFF	TGTGCCAGCAGTTTAACCGTTTCTAGCGGGGCGAACACCGGGGAGCTGTTTTTT
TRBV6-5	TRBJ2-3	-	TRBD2	CASSPSGSSSDTQYF	TGTGCCAGCAGTCCGAGCGGGAGTTCATCAGATACGCAGTATTTT
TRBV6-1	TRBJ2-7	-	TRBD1	CASSSQGRAYEQYF	TGTGCCAGCAGTTCACAGGGGCGAGCCTACGAGCAGTACTTC
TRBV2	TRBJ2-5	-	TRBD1	CASMWGTGQGVETQYF	TGTGCCAGCATGTGGGGTACGGGACAGGGGGTGGAGACCCAGTACTTC
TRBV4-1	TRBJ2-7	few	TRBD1	CASSQVGTESSYEQYF	TGCGCCAGCAGCCAAGTCGGGACAGAGAGCTCCTACGAGCAGTACTTC
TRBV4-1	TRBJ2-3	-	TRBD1	CASSDRGRTDTQYF	TGCGCCAGCAGCGACAGGGGGCGAACAGATACGCAGTATTTT
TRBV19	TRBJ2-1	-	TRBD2	CASSTLAGGLNEQFF	TGTGCCAGTAGTACCCTAGCGGGGGGCCTCAATGAGCAGTTCTTC
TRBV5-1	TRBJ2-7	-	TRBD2	CASSSAGGPGEQYF	TGCGCCAGCAGCTCAGCGGGGGGGCCTGGAGAGCAGTACTTC
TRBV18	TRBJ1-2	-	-	CASSPGVNYGYTF	TGTGCCAGCTCTCCGGGGGTCAACTATGGCTACACCTTC
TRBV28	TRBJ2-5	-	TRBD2	CASSLTSGGQETQYF	TGTGCCAGCAGTTTGACTAGCGGGGGCCAAGAGACCCAGTACTTC
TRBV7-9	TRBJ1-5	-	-	CASSLDDPGQRGPQHF	TGTGCCAGCAGCTTAGACGATCCCGGACAGCGAGGCCCCCAGCATTTT